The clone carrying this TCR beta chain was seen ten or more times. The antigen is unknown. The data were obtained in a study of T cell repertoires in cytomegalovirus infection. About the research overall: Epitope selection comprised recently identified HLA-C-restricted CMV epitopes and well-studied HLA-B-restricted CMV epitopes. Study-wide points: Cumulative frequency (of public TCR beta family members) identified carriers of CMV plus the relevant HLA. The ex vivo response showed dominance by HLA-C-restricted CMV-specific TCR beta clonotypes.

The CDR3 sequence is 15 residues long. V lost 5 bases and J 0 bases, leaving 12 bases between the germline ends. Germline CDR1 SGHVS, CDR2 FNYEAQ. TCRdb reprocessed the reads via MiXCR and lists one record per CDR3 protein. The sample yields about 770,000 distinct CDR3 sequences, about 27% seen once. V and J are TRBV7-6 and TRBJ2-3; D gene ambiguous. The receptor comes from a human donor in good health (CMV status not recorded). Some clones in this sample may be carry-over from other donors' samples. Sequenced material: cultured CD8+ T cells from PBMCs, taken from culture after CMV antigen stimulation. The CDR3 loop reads CASSLRPQSTDTQYF. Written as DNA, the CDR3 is TGTGCCAGCAGCCTCAGGCCCCAGAGCACAGATACGCAGTATTTT.